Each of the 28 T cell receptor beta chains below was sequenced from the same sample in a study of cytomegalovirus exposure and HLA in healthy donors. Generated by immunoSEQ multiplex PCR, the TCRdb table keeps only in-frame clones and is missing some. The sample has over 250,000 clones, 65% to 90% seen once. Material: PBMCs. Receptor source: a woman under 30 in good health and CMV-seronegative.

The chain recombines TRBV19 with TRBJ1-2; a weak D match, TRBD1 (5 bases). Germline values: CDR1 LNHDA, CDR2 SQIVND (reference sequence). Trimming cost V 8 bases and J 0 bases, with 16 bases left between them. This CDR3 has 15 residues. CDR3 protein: CASQGGRPSNYGYTF. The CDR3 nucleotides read TGTGCCAGTCAGGGAGGGCGCCCTTCTAACTATGGCTACACCTTC. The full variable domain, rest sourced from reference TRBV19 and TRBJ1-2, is DGGITQSPKYLFRKEGQNVTLSCEQNLNHDAMYWYRQDPGQGLRLIYYSQIVNDFQKGDIAEGYSVSREKKESFPLTVTSAQKNPTAFYLCASQGGRPSNYGYTFGSGTRLTVV.

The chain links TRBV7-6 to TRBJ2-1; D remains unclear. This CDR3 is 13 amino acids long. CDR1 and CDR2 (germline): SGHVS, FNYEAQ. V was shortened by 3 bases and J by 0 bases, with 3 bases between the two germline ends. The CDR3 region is CASSLSSYNEQFF. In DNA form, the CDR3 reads TGTGCCAGCAGCTTGAGCTCCTACAATGAGCAGTTCTTC.

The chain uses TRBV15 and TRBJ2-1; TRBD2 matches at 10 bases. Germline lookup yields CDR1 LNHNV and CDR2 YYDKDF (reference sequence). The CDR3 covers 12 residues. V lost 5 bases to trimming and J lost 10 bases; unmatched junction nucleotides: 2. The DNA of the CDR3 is TGTGCCACCAGCGGTAGCGGGGGGGAGCAGTTCTTC. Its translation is CATSGSGGEQFF.

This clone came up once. CDR3 amino acids: CASSSGQGVTYEQYF. CDR3 bases: TGTGCCAGCAGTTCCGGACAGGGGGTTACCTACGAGCAGTACTTC. This sequence joins TRBV6-5 and TRBJ2-7; 10 nucleotides agree with TRBD1. CDR3 length: 15 residues. V dropped 4 bases and J dropped 2; count of bases not matched to a gene: 5. In germline, CDR1 is MNHEY, CDR2 SVGAGI.

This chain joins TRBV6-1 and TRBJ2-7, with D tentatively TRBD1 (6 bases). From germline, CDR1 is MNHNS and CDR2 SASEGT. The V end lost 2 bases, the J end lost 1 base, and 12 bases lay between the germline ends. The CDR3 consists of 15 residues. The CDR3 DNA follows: TGTGCCAGCAGTGAAAAGGCACAGGGATCCTACGAGCAGTACTTC. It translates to CASSEKAQGSYEQYF.

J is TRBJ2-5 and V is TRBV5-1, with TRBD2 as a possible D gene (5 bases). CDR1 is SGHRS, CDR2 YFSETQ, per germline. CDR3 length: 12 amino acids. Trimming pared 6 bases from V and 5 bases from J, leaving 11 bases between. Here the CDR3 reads CASKGSPETQYF. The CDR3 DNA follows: TGCGCCAGCAAAGGGAGTCCCGAGACCCAGTACTTC.

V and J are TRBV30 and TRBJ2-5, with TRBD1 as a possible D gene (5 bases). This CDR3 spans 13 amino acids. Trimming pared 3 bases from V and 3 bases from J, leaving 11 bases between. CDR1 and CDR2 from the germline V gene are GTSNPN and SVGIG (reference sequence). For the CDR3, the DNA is TGTGCCTGGAGAAGTGGGGCGAAAGAGACCCAGTACTTC. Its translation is CAWRSGAKETQYF.

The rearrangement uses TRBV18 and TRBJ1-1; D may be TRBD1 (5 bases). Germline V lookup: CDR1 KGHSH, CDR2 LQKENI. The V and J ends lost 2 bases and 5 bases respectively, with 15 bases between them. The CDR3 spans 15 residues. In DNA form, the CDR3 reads TGTGCCAGCTCACCATCGGGCCCAAGGGGAACTGAAGCTTTCTTT. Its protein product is CASSPSGPRGTEAFF.

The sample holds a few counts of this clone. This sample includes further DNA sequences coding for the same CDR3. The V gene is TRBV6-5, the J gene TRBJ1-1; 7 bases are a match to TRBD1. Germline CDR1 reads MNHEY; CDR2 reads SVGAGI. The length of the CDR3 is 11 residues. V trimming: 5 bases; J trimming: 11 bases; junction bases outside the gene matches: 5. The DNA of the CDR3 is TGTGCCAGCAGTCGCGGGACAGAGGCTTTCTTT. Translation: CASSRGTEAFF.

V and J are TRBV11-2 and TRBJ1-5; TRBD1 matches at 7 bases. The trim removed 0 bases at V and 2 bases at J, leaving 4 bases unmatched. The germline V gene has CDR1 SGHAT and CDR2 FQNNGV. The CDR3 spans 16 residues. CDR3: CASSLDLGGGNQPQHF. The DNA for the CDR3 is TGTGCCAGCAGCTTAGATCTAGGGGGCGGCAATCAGCCCCAGCATTTT. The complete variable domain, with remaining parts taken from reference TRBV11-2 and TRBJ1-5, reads EAGVAQSPRYKIIEKRQSVAFWCNPISGHATLYWYQQILGQGPKLLIQFQNNGVVDDSQLPKDRFSAERLKGVDSTLKIQPAKLEDSAVYLCASSLDLGGGNQPQHFGDGTRLSIL.

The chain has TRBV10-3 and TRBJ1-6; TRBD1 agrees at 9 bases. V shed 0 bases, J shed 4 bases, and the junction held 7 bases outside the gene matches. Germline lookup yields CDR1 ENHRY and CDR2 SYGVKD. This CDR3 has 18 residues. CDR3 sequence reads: CAISESPGQGDYNSPLHF. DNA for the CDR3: TGTGCCATCAGTGAGTCCCCGGGACAGGGAGATTATAATTCACCCCTCCACTTT.

The CDR3 DNA is TGTGCCTGGACCTTAGGGGACACACATTACACCTTC. Translated, it gives CAWTLGDTHYTF. The V gene is TRBV30, the J gene TRBJ1-2; D is possibly TRBD1 (6 bases). Trimming left V 4 bases short and J 11 bases short, with 17 bases between. The CDR3 runs to 12 residues. Per germline, CDR1 GTSNPN and CDR2 SVGIG (reference sequence).

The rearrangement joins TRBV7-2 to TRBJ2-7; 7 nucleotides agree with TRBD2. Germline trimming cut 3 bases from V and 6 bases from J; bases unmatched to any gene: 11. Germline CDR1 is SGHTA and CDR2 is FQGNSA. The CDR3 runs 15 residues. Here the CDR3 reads CASSLGGTTAGEQYF. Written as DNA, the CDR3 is TGTGCCAGCAGCTTGGGAGGGACCACGGCGGGCGAGCAGTACTTC.

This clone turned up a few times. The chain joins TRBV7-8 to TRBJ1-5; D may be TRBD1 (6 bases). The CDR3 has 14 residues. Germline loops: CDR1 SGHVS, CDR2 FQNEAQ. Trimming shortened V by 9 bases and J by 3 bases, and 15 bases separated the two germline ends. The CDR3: CASRVQGINQPQHF. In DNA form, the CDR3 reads TGTGCCAGTCGAGTACAGGGAATCAATCAGCCCCAGCATTTT.

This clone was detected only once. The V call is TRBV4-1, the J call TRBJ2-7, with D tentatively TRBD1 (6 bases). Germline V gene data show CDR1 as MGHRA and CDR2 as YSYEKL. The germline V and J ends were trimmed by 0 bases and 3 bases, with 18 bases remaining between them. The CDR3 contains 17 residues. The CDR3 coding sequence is TGCGCCAGCAGCCAAGATCGGGGACACCAACTCAACTACGAGCAGTACTTC. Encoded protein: CASSQDRGHQLNYEQYF.

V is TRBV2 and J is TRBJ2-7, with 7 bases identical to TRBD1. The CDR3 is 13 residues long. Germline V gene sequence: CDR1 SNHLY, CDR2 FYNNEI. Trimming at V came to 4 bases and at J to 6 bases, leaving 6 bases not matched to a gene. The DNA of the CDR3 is TGTGCCAGCAGTGGAGAAAGGGGGCGCGAGCAGTACTTC. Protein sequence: CASSGERGREQYF.

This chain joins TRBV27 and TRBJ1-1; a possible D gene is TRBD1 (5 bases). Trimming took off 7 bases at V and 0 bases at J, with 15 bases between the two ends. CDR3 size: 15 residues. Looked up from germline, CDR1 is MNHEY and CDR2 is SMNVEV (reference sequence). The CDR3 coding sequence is TGTGCCAGCAAAGACAGAGTAGACATGAACACTGAAGCTTTCTTT. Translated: CASKDRVDMNTEAFF.

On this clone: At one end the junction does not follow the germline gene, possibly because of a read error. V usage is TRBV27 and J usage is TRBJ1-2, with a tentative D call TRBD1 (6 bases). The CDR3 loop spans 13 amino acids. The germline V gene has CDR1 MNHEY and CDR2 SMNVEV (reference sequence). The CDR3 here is CASSPGQSYGCTF. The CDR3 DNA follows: TGTGCCAGCAGTCCTGGACAGAGCTATGGCTGCACCTTC.

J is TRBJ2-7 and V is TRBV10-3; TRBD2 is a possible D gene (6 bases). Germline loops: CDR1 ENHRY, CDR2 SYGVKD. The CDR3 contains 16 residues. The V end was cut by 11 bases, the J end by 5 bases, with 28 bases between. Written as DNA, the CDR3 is TGTGCCCCTAAGGGGAGTCGGACTACCGAAGAACACGAGCAGTACTTC. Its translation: CAPKGSRTTEEHEQYF.

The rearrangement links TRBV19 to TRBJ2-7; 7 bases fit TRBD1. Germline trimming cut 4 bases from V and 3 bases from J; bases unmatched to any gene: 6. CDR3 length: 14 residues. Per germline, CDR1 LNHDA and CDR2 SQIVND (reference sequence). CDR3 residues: CASSNQGVVYEQYF. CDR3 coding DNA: TGTGCCAGTAGTAACCAGGGGGTCGTCTACGAGCAGTACTTC.

The CDR3 sequence: CASSTIWGGETQYF. The CDR3 DNA reads as TGTGCCAGTAGTACCATCTGGGGCGGAGAGACCCAGTACTTC. V gene TRBV19 combines with J gene TRBJ2-5, with D possibly TRBD1 on 5 matching bases. Trimming removed 4 bases from V and 4 bases from J, with 13 bases in between. This CDR3 is built from 14 residues. CDR1 and CDR2 (germline): LNHDA, SQIVND (reference sequence).

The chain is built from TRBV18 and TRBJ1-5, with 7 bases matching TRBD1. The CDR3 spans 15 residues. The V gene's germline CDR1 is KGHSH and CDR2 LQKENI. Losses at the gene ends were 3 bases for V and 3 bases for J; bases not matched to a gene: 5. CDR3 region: CASSPTGFNNQPQHF. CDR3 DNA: TGTGCCAGCTCACCGACAGGGTTTAACAATCAGCCCCAGCATTTT.

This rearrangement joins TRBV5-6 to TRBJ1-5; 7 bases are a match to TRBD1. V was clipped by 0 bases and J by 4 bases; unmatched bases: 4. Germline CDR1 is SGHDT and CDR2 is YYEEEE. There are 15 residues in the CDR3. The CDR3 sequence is CASSLAGTVNQPQHF. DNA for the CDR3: TGTGCCAGCAGCTTGGCCGGGACAGTGAATCAGCCCCAGCATTTT.

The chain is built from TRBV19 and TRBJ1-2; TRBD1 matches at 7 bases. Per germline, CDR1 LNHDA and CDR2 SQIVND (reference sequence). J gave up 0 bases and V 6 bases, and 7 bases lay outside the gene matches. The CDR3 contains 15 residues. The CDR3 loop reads CASRKGQTANYGYTF. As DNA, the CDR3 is TGTGCCAGTAGGAAGGGACAGACAGCTAACTATGGCTACACCTTC.

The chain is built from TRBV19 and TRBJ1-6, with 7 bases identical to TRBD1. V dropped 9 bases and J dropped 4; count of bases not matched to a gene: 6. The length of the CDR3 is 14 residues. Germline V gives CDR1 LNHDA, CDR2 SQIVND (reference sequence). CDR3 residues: CASHPGQYNSPLHF. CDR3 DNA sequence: TGTGCCAGCCACCCGGGACAGTATAATTCACCCCTCCACTTT.

CDR3 amino acids: CASSDGREDTDTQYF. CDR3 bases: TGTGCCAGCAGTGACGGGCGGGAGGACACAGATACGCAGTATTTT. V usage is TRBV25-1 and J usage is TRBJ2-3, with TRBD2 matching over 8 bases. Per germline, CDR1 MGHDK and CDR2 SYGVNS. CDR3 size: 15 residues. With V trimmed by 3 bases and J by 2 bases, 4 bases remained unmatched.

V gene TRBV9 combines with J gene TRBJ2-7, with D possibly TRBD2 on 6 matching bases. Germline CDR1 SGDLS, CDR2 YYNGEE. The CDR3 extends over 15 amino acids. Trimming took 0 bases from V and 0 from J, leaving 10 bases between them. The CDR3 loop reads CASSVALGSSYEQYF. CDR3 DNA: TGTGCCAGCAGCGTAGCCCTCGGGAGCTCCTACGAGCAGTACTTC.

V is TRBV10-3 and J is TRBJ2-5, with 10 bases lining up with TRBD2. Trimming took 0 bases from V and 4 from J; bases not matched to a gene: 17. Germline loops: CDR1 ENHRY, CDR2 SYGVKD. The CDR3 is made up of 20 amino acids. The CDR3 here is CAISESRGLASGSSAETQYF. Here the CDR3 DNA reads TGTGCCATCAGTGAGTCACGGGGTTTGGCTAGCGGGAGTTCGGCAGAGACCCAGTACTTC.